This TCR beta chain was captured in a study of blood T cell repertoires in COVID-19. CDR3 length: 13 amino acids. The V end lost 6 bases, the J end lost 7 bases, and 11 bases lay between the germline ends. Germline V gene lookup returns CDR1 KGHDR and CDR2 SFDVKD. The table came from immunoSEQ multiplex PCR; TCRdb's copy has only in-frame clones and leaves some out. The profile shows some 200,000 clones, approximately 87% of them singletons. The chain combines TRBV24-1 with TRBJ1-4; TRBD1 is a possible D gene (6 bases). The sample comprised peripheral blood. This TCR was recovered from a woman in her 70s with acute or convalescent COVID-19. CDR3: CATSIRGGEKLFF. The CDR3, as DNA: TGTGCCACCAGTATAAGGGGGGGTGAAAAACTGTTTTTT.